The next 10 T cell receptor beta chains were all read from a single sample in a study of identical twins. TCRdb fed the 5' RACE reads into MiXCR, producing one record per CDR3 protein. The table lists approximately 890,000 distinct CDR3 sequences, approximately 13% of them singletons. In addition, the sample was reused for a study of yellow fever vaccine responses in identical twins.

The sequencing sample was made of PBMCs. These receptors were collected from a woman between 18 and 29 years old in good health.

This clonotype turned up a few times. The rearrangement uses TRBV28 and TRBJ1-4, with D unclear. Germline V gene data show CDR1 as MDHEN and CDR2 as SYDVKM. This CDR3 is built from 14 residues. V dropped 5 bases and J dropped 6 bases, with 13 bases sitting between them. The CDR3 DNA reads as TGTGCCAGCAGTCCCAGCCGGGGTTATGAAAAACTGTTTTTT. This sequence encodes CASSPSRGYEKLFF.

This clonotype was counted only a few times. V and J are TRBV6-1 and TRBJ2-5; 7 bases line up with TRBD2. After removal of 7 bases from V and 7 bases from J, the junction contained 3 bases not matched to a gene. The CDR3 covers 11 residues. The germline CDR1 and CDR2 sequences are MNHNS and SASEGT. Here the CDR3 DNA reads TGTGCCAGCACTTCGGGGGGGACCCAGTACTTC. This encodes CASTSGGTQYF.

A few counts support this clonotype. The genes are TRBV4-1 and TRBJ2-1; D gene uncertain. The CDR3 consists of 14 residues. Germline V gene sequence: CDR1 MGHRA, CDR2 YSYEKL. Trimming removed 0 bases from V and 2 bases from J, with 5 bases in between. Here the CDR3 DNA reads TGCGCCAGCAGCCAAGAGAGAACCTACAATGAGCAGTTCTTC. Translating it yields CASSQERTYNEQFF.

The table lists this clonotype with many counts. The chain is built from TRBV28 and TRBJ2-3; 9 bases agree with TRBD2. This CDR3 has 16 residues. Per the germline V gene, CDR1 is MDHEN and CDR2 is SYDVKM. J lost 8 bases, V lost 8 bases, and 17 bases had no gene match. The DNA of the CDR3 is TGTGCCAGCGGCGACCCCCTTGGCGGGAGGGGAGCTACGCAGTATTTT. Translation gives CASGDPLGGRGATQYF.

The chain combines TRBV20-1 with TRBJ1-2, with D tentatively TRBD1 (6 bases). CDR1 and CDR2 (germline): DFQATT, SNEGSKA (reference sequence). V lost 1 base and J lost 3, with 15 bases in between. The CDR3 contains 15 residues. The CDR3: CSARATTGPHYGYTF. Here the CDR3 DNA reads TGCAGTGCTAGAGCCACTACAGGGCCACACTATGGCTACACCTTC.

The chain links TRBV5-4 to TRBJ1-1; D gene ambiguous. Germline V gives CDR1 SGHNT, CDR2 YYREEE (reference sequence). Trimming removed 1 base at V and 1 base at J, with 11 bases between. This CDR3 comprises 15 residues. CDR3 loop: CASSLKRAANTEAFF. CDR3 coding DNA: TGTGCCAGCAGCTTGAAACGGGCGGCGAACACTGAAGCTTTCTTT.

There are a few counts of this clonotype. This sequence joins TRBV6-1 and TRBJ2-7, with no clear D. V was pared by 5 bases and J by 3 bases, with 11 bases between. The CDR3 runs to 13 residues. Germline V CDR1 and CDR2: MNHNS, SASEGT. CDR3 loop: CASSQTLYYEQYF. CDR3 DNA: TGTGCCAGCAGTCAAACCCTCTACTACGAGCAGTACTTC.

This clonotype was counted only a few times. The genes are TRBV4-1 and TRBJ2-2; 12 bases agree with TRBD2. Germline V gene data show CDR1 as MGHRA and CDR2 as YSYEKL. This CDR3 is built from 17 residues. The V and J ends lost 0 bases and 8 bases, in that order; junction bases with no gene match: 7. CDR3 protein: CASSQDKLAGGAGELFF. CDR3 DNA sequence: TGCGCCAGCAGCCAAGATAAACTAGCGGGAGGTGCTGGGGAGCTGTTTTTT.

This rearrangement joins TRBV10-2 to TRBJ2-7, with 9 bases lining up with TRBD2. The CDR3 covers 14 residues. J lost 0 bases, V lost 7 bases, and 4 bases had no gene match. Germline V gene lookup returns CDR1 WSHSY and CDR2 SAAADI. DNA for the CDR3: TGCGCCAGCAAACCGACTAGCGGCTCCTACGAGCAGTACTTC. This translates into CASKPTSGSYEQYF.

This chain links TRBV15 with TRBJ2-1; TRBD2 aligns across 9 bases. The CDR3 loop spans 15 amino acids. V lost 5 bases, J lost 4 bases, and 6 bases stayed unmatched. Germline CDR1 and CDR2: LNHNV and YYDKDF (reference sequence). CDR3 coding DNA: TGTGCCACCAGCGGAGGGACTAGCCGTTACAATGAGCAGTTCTTC. Translation gives CATSGGTSRYNEQFF. The full variable domain, its missing parts supplied by reference TRBV15 and TRBJ2-1, is DAMVIQNPRYQVTQFGKPVTLSCSQTLNHNVMYWYQQKSSQAPKLLFHYYDKDFNNEADTPDNFQSRRPNTSFCFLDIRSPGLGDTAMYLCATSGGTSRYNEQFFGPGTRLTVL.